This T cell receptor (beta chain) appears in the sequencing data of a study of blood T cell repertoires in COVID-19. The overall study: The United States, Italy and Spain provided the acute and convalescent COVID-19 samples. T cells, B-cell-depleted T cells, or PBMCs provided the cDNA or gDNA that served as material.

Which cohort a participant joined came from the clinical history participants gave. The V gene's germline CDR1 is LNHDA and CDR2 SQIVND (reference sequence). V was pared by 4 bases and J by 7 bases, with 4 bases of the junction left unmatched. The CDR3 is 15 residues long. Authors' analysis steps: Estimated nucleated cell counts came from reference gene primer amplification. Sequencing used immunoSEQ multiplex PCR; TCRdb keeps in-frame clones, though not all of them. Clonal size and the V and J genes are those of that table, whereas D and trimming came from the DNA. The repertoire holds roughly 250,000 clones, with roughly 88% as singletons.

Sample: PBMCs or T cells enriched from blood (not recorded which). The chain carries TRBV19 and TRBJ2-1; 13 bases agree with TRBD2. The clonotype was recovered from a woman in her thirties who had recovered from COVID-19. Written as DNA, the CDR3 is TGTGCCAGTAGTACCGGGACTAGCGGGGTTAATGAGCAGTTCTTC. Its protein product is CASSTGTSGVNEQFF.